This T cell receptor (beta chain) was documented in a study of cytomegalovirus exposure and HLA in healthy donors. Study-wide results and limits: Altogether, 164 TCR beta chains were recorded as cytomegalovirus-associated. Researchers left out some V segments, among them TRBV6-2 and TRBV6-3, as indistinguishable. Researchers reported in a later analysis that common viral pathogens appeared linked to several top clusters.

This PCR relied on a set of 60 Vbeta primers and 13 Jbeta primers. Profiled with immunoSEQ multiplex PCR; TCRdb holds only in-frame clones, not every one. The sample carries about 200,000 clones, around three quarters recorded once. Note on this clone: What it binds is unknown.

Per the germline V gene, CDR1 is MNHEY and CDR2 is SMNVEV (reference sequence). The CDR3 length is 18 residues. V shed 3 bases and J shed 3 bases, with 24 bases lying between them. The clonotype was recovered from a man in his thirties or forties in good health and CMV-seronegative. The sequenced sample consisted of PBMCs. V gene TRBV27 combines with J gene TRBJ2-7, with D tentatively TRBD2 (5 bases). For the CDR3, the DNA is TGTGCCAGCAGTTTTGGGTTCGGTTTTCTCGGGGTGAGCTACGAGCAGTACTTC. As protein: CASSFGFGFLGVSYEQYF.